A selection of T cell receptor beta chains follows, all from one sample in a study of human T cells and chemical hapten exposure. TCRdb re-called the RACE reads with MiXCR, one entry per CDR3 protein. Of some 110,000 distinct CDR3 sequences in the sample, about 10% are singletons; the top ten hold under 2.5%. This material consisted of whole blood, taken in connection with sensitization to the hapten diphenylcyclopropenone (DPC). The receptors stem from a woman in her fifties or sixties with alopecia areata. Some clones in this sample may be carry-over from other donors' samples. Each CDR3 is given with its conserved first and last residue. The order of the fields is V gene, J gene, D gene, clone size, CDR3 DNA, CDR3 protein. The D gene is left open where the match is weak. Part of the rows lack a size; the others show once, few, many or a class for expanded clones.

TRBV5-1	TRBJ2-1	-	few	TGCGCCAGCAGCTTGAGAAGGCCGGAAGACAATGAGCAGTTCTTC	CASSLRRPEDNEQFF
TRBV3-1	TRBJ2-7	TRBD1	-	TGTGCCAGCAGCCAACCGGGACAGGCCGAATTC	CASSQPGQAEF
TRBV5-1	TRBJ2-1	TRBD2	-	TGCGCCAGCAGTGACACTAGCGGGAGCGATGAGCAGTTCTTC	CASSDTSGSDEQFF
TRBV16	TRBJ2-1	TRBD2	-	TGTGCCAGCAGCCCTCCGGGGGGGGCCTACAATGAGCAGTTCTTC	CASSPPGGAYNEQFF
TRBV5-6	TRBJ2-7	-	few	TGTGCCAGCACCCCCGGCCAGGGGCGCTCCTACGAGCAGTACTTC	CASTPGQGRSYEQYF
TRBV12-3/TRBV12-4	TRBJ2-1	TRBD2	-	TGTGCCAGCAGTTTATGGGCGGGGGGCCAAGGGGAGCAGTTCTTC	CASSLWAGGQGEQFF
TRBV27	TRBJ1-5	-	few	TGTGCCAGCAGTTTCCTGGGCAGGGGCAATCAGCCCCAGCATTTT	CASSFLGRGNQPQHF
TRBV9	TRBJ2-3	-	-	TGTGCCAGCAGCGTAGACAATACGCAGTATTTT	CASSVDNTQYF
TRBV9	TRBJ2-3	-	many	TGTGCCAGCAGCGTAAGGTCTGACACCATAACAGATACGCAGTATTTT	CASSVRSDTITDTQYF
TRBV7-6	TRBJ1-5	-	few	TGTGCCAGCAGCTTACGGGCGGCAGGTAGCAATCAGCCCCAGCATTTT	CASSLRAAGSNQPQHF